The 31 T cell receptor beta chains below come from one sample, sequenced in a study of blood T cell repertoires in COVID-19 (dated by TCRdb to about 2020). The protocol used for the library was the immunoSEQ multiplex PCR assay. TCRdb obtained this table from immuneACCESS and retained in-frame rearrangements with V and J assigned. These tables miss some clones; where compared with another copy, unresolved V genes account for less than half of the shortfall, and the remainder is unexplained. Counted in this sample were about 190,000 clones; 80% to 90% of them appeared once. 1.1% of the sample is in the top ten clones. The sample taken for sequencing was peripheral blood. The receptors shown here come from a man under 40 with acute or convalescent COVID-19.

The chain couples TRBV19 to TRBJ2-1, with 13 nucleotides matching TRBD2. Per germline, CDR1 LNHDA and CDR2 SQIVND (reference sequence). This CDR3 has 17 amino acids. Trimming cost V 4 bases and J 6 bases; bases outside gene matches: 9. The CDR3 loop is CASSKVLLAGGRNEQFF. The CDR3 coding sequence is TGTGCCAGTAGTAAAGTTTTACTAGCGGGAGGGCGCAATGAGCAGTTCTTC.

This clone came up once. The gene calls are TRBV14 and TRBJ2-7; D is undetermined. The CDR3 consists of 12 residues. Germline CDR1 SGHDN, CDR2 FVKESK. Trimming removed 0 bases at V and 8 bases at J, with 8 bases between. The CDR3 loop is CASSQDLHKQYF. CDR3 nucleotide sequence: TGTGCCAGCAGCCAAGATTTACACAAGCAGTACTTC.

The rearrangement links TRBV19 to TRBJ2-4; 8 bases align to TRBD1. The trim removed 0 bases at V and 0 bases at J, leaving 7 bases unmatched. CDR1 and CDR2 from the germline V gene are LNHDA and SQIVND (reference sequence). This CDR3 has 18 amino acids. The CDR3 nucleotides read TGTGCCAGTAGTATAGATATTGCGGGACAGGTAGCCAAAAACATTCAGTACTTC. Amino acid sequence: CASSIDIAGQVAKNIQYF.

This chain connects TRBV7-8 to TRBJ1-2; the match to TRBD1 covers 10 bases. V was pared by 5 bases and J by 6 bases, with 12 bases of the junction left unmatched. The CDR3 has 16 residues. Germline lookup yields CDR1 SGHVS and CDR2 FQNEAQ. The CDR3 spells CASSIDRDRGINGYTF. The CDR3 DNA reads as TGTGCCAGCAGCATAGATCGGGACAGGGGAATAAATGGCTACACCTTC.

J is TRBJ2-5 and V is TRBV30, with 7 bases identical to TRBD1. The CDR3 is 14 residues long. In germline, CDR1 is GTSNPN, CDR2 SVGIG (reference sequence). V shed 7 bases, J shed 5 bases, and the junction held 13 bases outside the gene matches. In DNA form, the CDR3 reads TGTGCCTATAATGACAGGGACCCAACGGAGACCCAGTACTTC. Translated, it gives CAYNDRDPTETQYF.

V is TRBV5-8 and J is TRBJ2-2; D is possibly TRBD1 (6 bases). V gave up 7 bases and J gave up 1 base, with 14 bases separating them. The CDR3 consists of 15 residues. Germline V gene sequence: CDR1 SGHTS, CDR2 YDEGEE. The CDR3 spells CASGLLGGNTGELFF. CDR3 in DNA: TGTGCCAGCGGACTCCTAGGGGGGAACACCGGGGAGCTGTTTTTT.

The V and J genes are TRBV2 and TRBJ1-2; D remains ambiguous. Germline V gene data show CDR1 as SNHLY and CDR2 as FYNNEI. The CDR3 totals 12 residues. The V end was cut by 1 base, the J end by 4 bases, with 4 bases between. The CDR3 reads CASSEDFYGYTF. CDR3 sequence (DNA): TGTGCCAGCAGTGAAGACTTCTATGGCTACACCTTC.

This clone was detected a few times. Compared with germline, one end of the junction differs, possibly owing to a read error. This chain links TRBV7-7 with TRBJ2-2, with 9 nucleotides matching TRBD2. Germline values: CDR1 SSHAT, CDR2 FNYEAQ (reference sequence). The CDR3 sequence is 15 residues long. This CDR3 is CASSPNSGGTGELFF. In DNA, the CDR3 is TGTGCTAGCAGCCCGAATAGCGGGGGCACCGGGGAGCTGTTTTTT.

The chain recombines TRBV19 with TRBJ1-1; the D gene is possibly TRBD1 (6 bases). V was shortened by 3 bases and J by 8 bases, with 13 bases between the two germline ends. The CDR3 runs to 13 residues. Germline V gene data show CDR1 as LNHDA and CDR2 as SQIVND (reference sequence). CDR3 amino acids: CASSISGGSEAFF. The CDR3 DNA sequence: TGTGCCAGTAGTATTTCTGGGGGCAGCGAAGCTTTCTTT. The full variable domain, its missing parts supplied by reference TRBV19 and TRBJ1-1, is DGGITQSPKYLFRKEGQNVTLSCEQNLNHDAMYWYRQDPGQGLRLIYYSQIVNDFQKGDIAEGYSVSREKKESFPLTVTSAQKNPTAFYLCASSISGGSEAFFGQGTRLTVV.

The chain uses TRBV6-5 and TRBJ2-2, with no clear D. CDR1 is MNHEY, CDR2 SVGAGI, per germline. The length of the CDR3 is 15 residues. Trimming cost V 7 bases and J 3 bases, with 15 bases left between them. For the CDR3, the DNA is TGTGCCAGCACCACGACTGTTCCAGACACCGGGGAGCTGTTTTTT. As protein: CASTTTVPDTGELFF.

V and J are TRBV5-6 and TRBJ2-7; TRBD2 is a possible D gene (6 bases). Germline CDR1 is SGHDT and CDR2 is YYEEEE. This CDR3 is built from 18 residues. The V gene lost 7 bases and the J gene lost 2 bases, with 28 bases spanning the gap. CDR3: CASQGGLVGSGLTYEQYF. CDR3 in DNA: TGTGCCAGCCAGGGAGGCCTAGTAGGGTCAGGGTTAACCTACGAGCAGTACTTC.

This rearrangement joins TRBV6-5 to TRBJ2-3, with 7 positions matching TRBD2. The trim removed 4 bases at V and 1 base at J, leaving 5 bases unmatched. Germline values: CDR1 MNHEY, CDR2 SVGAGI. The CDR3 has 15 residues. In nucleotides, the CDR3 is TGTGCCAGCAGTTTCACTGGGGGGGGCACAGATACGCAGTATTTT. Translated: CASSFTGGGTDTQYF.

The chain links TRBV19 to TRBJ1-6, with a tentative D call TRBD1 (6 bases). The CDR3 covers 15 residues. The germline V and J ends were trimmed by 5 bases and 15 bases, with 23 bases remaining between them. Germline V gives CDR1 LNHDA, CDR2 SQIVND (reference sequence). This CDR3 is CASSAGAHRDYRLHF. As DNA, the CDR3 is TGTGCCAGTAGTGCCGGGGCCCACAGGGATTATCGCCTCCACTTT.

This rearrangement joins TRBV6-2 or TRBV6-3 to TRBJ2-5, with 13 bases that match TRBD2. The germline V gene encodes CDR1 MNHEY and CDR2 SVGEGT. This CDR3 has 18 residues. The V segment lost 5 bases and the J segment 1 base; nucleotides outside the gene matches: 10. CDR3 in DNA: TGTGCCAGCAGTACGAGGACTAGCGGGAGAGGGGGCCAAGAGACCCAGTACTTC. Its protein is CASSTRTSGRGGQETQYF.

This clone was seen more than once but under ten times. The J gene is TRBJ2-7, the V gene TRBV28; TRBD1 aligns across 7 bases. Trimming took 7 bases from V and 1 from J; bases not matched to a gene: 4. CDR3 length: 13 residues. Per germline, CDR1 MDHEN and CDR2 SYDVKM. The CDR3 is CASTPGQSYEQYF. CDR3 DNA sequence: TGTGCCAGCACCCCGGGACAGTCCTACGAGCAGTACTTC.

The chain joins TRBV28 to TRBJ1-2, with TRBD1 as a possible D gene (5 bases). The V gene lost 7 bases and the J gene lost 4 bases, with 19 bases spanning the gap. There are 15 residues in the CDR3. CDR1 is MDHEN and CDR2 is SYDVKM in the germline V gene. CDR3 DNA: TGTGCCAGCACCCCGGGGCTCGGGGGAGGCTATGGCTACACCTTC. Protein sequence: CASTPGLGGGYGYTF.

The chain has TRBV9 and TRBJ2-7; D is uncertain. Germline V gene data show CDR1 as SGDLS and CDR2 as YYNGEE. This CDR3 contains 14 residues. V lost 3 bases and J 2 bases, leaving 12 bases between the germline ends. The CDR3 loop is CASSERPSTYEQYF. The CDR3 DNA reads as TGTGCCAGCAGCGAGAGGCCCAGCACCTACGAGCAGTACTTC.

The rearrangement links TRBV7-9 to TRBJ2-7; D gene unclear. V was trimmed by 2 bases and J by 2 bases, leaving 7 bases between them. There are 13 residues in the CDR3. CDR1 and CDR2 from the germline V gene are SEHNR and FQNEAQ (reference sequence). The CDR3, as DNA: TGTGCCAGCAGCTTAAACCCGGCCTACGAGCAGTACTTC. Translating gives CASSLNPAYEQYF.

The V call is TRBV5-4, the J call TRBJ2-3; 7 bases agree with TRBD2. The CDR3 runs to 14 residues. Germline CDR1 SGHNT, CDR2 YYREEE (reference sequence). With V trimmed by 2 bases and J by 5 bases, 5 bases remained unmatched. CDR3 region: CASSFGRGIDTQYF. CDR3 DNA: TGTGCCAGCAGCTTCGGGCGGGGGATAGATACGCAGTATTTT.

The rearrangement uses TRBV4-1 and TRBJ2-7; 8 bases align to TRBD1. There are 15 residues in the CDR3. V lost 1 base, J lost 6 bases, and 8 bases stayed unmatched. Germline CDR1 is MGHRA and CDR2 is YSYEKL. The CDR3 loop is CASSQAGGKLGEQYF. DNA for the CDR3: TGCGCCAGCAGCCAAGCAGGGGGCAAGCTCGGCGAGCAGTACTTC.

The V gene is TRBV18, the J gene TRBJ1-4; no definite D call. Deletions cut 3 bases from V and 0 bases from J, with 14 bases between. This CDR3 spans 17 amino acids. Germline-derived CDR1 and CDR2 are KGHSH and LQKENI. In DNA form, the CDR3 reads TGTGCCAGCTCACCCGTTAGCAACCTCGCAACTAATGAAAAACTGTTTTTT. As protein: CASSPVSNLATNEKLFF.

The V call is TRBV30, the J call TRBJ1-6, with unresolved D. The CDR3 is made up of 14 amino acids. The V end was cut by 0 bases, the J end by 7 bases, with 10 bases between. Germline V gene lookup returns CDR1 GTSNPN and CDR2 SVGIG (reference sequence). The CDR3 nucleotides are TGTGCCTGGAGTGTATTGGTCAGAAATTCACCCCTCCACTTT. Amino acids: CAWSVLVRNSPLHF.

The chain has TRBV19 and TRBJ2-7; the match to TRBD2 covers 8 bases. The CDR3 has 14 residues. The ends lost 3 bases at V and 3 bases at J; junction bases unmatched: 4. Germline CDR1 LNHDA, CDR2 SQIVND (reference sequence). The CDR3 DNA sequence: TGTGCCAGTAGTATCCAGGGACTAGTCTACGAGCAGTACTTC. This translates into CASSIQGLVYEQYF.

The count of this clone is one. The chain couples TRBV11-1 to TRBJ1-2, with a weak D call TRBD1 (5 bases). The CDR3 totals 14 residues. V was shortened by 9 bases and J by 1 base, with 15 bases between the two germline ends. CDR1 is SGHAT and CDR2 is FQDESV in the germline V gene (reference sequence). CDR3 residues: CASGPGNYNYGYTF. CDR3 DNA sequence: TGTGCCAGTGGGCCAGGGAATTATAACTATGGCTACACCTTC.

This chain links TRBV19 with TRBJ1-2; D gene ambiguous. V was clipped by 5 bases and J by 1 base, with 14 bases between them. CDR1 is LNHDA, CDR2 SQIVND, per germline (reference sequence). This CDR3 comprises 15 residues. CDR3 protein: CASSLVSGLNYGYTF. The CDR3, as DNA: TGTGCCAGTAGTCTCGTATCAGGACTTAACTATGGCTACACCTTC.

This chain joins TRBV4-1 and TRBJ2-7; 10 positions match TRBD1. The ends lost 8 bases at V and 3 bases at J; junction bases unmatched: 10. The CDR3 runs to 15 residues. The germline V gene has CDR1 MGHRA and CDR2 YSYEKL. The CDR3 DNA sequence: TGCGCCAGCCGATTTTCAGGACAGGGGGGCTACGAGCAGTACTTC. This sequence encodes CASRFSGQGGYEQYF.

The count of this clone is one. The V and J genes are TRBV11-3 and TRBJ2-2, with D tentatively TRBD1 (6 bases). Per germline, CDR1 SGHNT and CDR2 YENEEA. This CDR3 is 17 amino acids long. Trimming took off 5 bases at V and 6 bases at J, with 22 bases between the two ends. CDR3 region: CASSAPTGHVRSGELFF. As DNA, the CDR3 is TGTGCCAGCAGCGCACCCACAGGGCATGTGCGTTCCGGGGAGCTGTTTTTT.

The rearrangement links TRBV29-1 to TRBJ2-7; 7 bases line up with TRBD2. The CDR3 extends over 15 amino acids. Per the germline V gene, CDR1 is SQVTM and CDR2 is ANQGSEA. V was pared by 1 base and J by 0 bases, with 6 bases of the junction left unmatched. The CDR3 region is CSVEGRGISSYEQYF. The CDR3 nucleotides are TGCAGCGTTGAAGGGCGGGGGATAAGCTCCTACGAGCAGTACTTC.

V and J are TRBV4-1 and TRBJ1-1; D is possibly TRBD1 (5 bases). V lost 4 bases and J 4 bases, leaving 13 bases between the germline ends. Germline CDR1 is MGHRA and CDR2 is YSYEKL. The CDR3 consists of 14 residues. The CDR3 DNA reads TGCGCCAGCAGCCCGGGTCAGGGATTCACTGAAGCTTTCTTT. It yields the protein CASSPGQGFTEAFF.

The rearrangement links TRBV5-6 to TRBJ1-2; 9 nucleotides match TRBD1. V lost 1 base and J lost 8; bases outside the gene matches: 3. The germline V gene encodes CDR1 SGHDT and CDR2 YYEEEE. The CDR3 is made up of 13 amino acids. This chain's CDR3 is CASSLNRGRGYTF. The CDR3 DNA sequence: TGTGCCAGCAGCTTGAACAGGGGGCGCGGCTACACCTTC.

This clone showed up just a few times. This rearrangement joins TRBV15 to TRBJ1-2; 10 bases map to TRBD1. Germline V lookup: CDR1 LNHNV, CDR2 YYDKDF (reference sequence). V lost 6 bases, J lost 4 bases, and 2 bases stayed unmatched. This CDR3 is 13 amino acids long. CDR3 sequence (DNA): TGTGCCACCAGGGGACAGGGGAGCTATGGCTACACCTTC. Amino acids: CATRGQGSYGYTF.